These 12 T cell receptor beta chains originate from one sample sequenced in a study of neoadjuvant anti-PD-1 for oral cavity cancer (dated by TCRdb to the early 2020s). Library method: the immunoSEQ multiplex PCR assay. TCRdb stores this immuneACCESS table with in-frame sequences only. Part of the clones is absent; in the studies checked, under half of the shortfall reflects unresolved V genes, and no reason is known for the rest. This sample is represented by around 14,000 clones; 65% to 70% of them were singletons. 2% to 2.5% of the sample belongs to the ten largest clones. In light of the paper, this sample's time point label describes: before neoadjuvant nivolumab. Specimen: PBMCs, collected before nivolumab (anti-PD-1) treatment. The receptors were gathered from a person aged 40 to 85 with oral cavity squamous cell carcinoma.

J is TRBJ1-1 and V is TRBV2; 9 bases align to TRBD1. CDR3 size: 14 residues. Germline CDR1 is SNHLY and CDR2 is FYNNEI. The J segment lost 1 base and the V segment lost 8 bases, leaving 5 bases of the junction unmatched. CDR3 sequence reads: CASFRGQGNTEAFF. The CDR3, as DNA: TGTGCCAGCTTTCGGGGACAGGGGAACACTGAAGCTTTCTTT.

The chain uses TRBV19 and TRBJ1-1; D might be TRBD1 (6 bases). Germline-derived CDR1 and CDR2 are LNHDA and SQIVND (reference sequence). V lost 2 bases to trimming and J lost 5 bases, with 18 bases between them. The CDR3 runs to 16 residues. The CDR3 reads CASSITLQGGVTEAFF. Written as DNA, the CDR3 is TGTGCCAGTAGTATAACGCTACAGGGAGGTGTGACTGAAGCTTTCTTT.

This chain joins TRBV9 and TRBJ2-7, with a tentative D call TRBD2 (5 bases). Germline V gene data show CDR1 as SGDLS and CDR2 as YYNGEE. With 0 bases removed from V and 2 bases from J, the gap between germline ends came to 12 bases. This CDR3 comprises 15 residues. The CDR3 protein is CASSVEADTTYEQYF. The CDR3 DNA sequence: TGTGCCAGCAGCGTAGAAGCGGATACTACCTACGAGCAGTACTTC.

The CDR3 DNA is TGTGCCAGCCGTTCCCAAGCGGGAGGTAACAATGAGCAGTTCTTC. This codes for CASRSQAGGNNEQFF. The chain uses TRBV28 and TRBJ2-1, with TRBD2 matching over 9 bases. The CDR3 extends over 15 amino acids. V dropped 8 bases and J dropped 5; count of bases not matched to a gene: 10. CDR1 and CDR2 (germline): MDHEN, SYDVKM.

The gene calls are TRBV29-1 and TRBJ1-6; D is undetermined. In germline, CDR1 is SQVTM, CDR2 ANQGSEA. Trimming removed 7 bases at V and 4 bases at J, with 11 bases between. This CDR3 has 13 residues. The CDR3 nucleotides are TGCAGCGACGAACGGGGTTATAATTCACCCCTCCACTTT. It encodes CSDERGYNSPLHF.

The V call is TRBV2, the J call TRBJ1-3; D unresolved. Germline loops: CDR1 SNHLY, CDR2 FYNNEI. V was pared by 10 bases and J by 0 bases, with 10 bases between. The CDR3 runs to 13 residues. CDR3 residues: CANQMSSGNTIYF. CDR3 DNA: TGTGCCAACCAGATGAGCTCTGGAAACACCATATATTTT.

Only a few counts were recorded for this clone. The chain joins TRBV7-2 to TRBJ1-6, with TRBD1 matching 7 bases. The germline CDR1 and CDR2 sequences are SGHTA and FQGNSA. The V segment lost 2 bases and the J segment 7 bases; nucleotides outside the gene matches: 5. The CDR3 has 15 residues. The chain's CDR3 is CASSLSEGANSPLHF. In DNA form, the CDR3 reads TGTGCCAGCAGCTTATCAGAGGGGGCAAATTCACCCCTCCACTTT.

The chain recombines TRBV25-1 with TRBJ1-3; no reliable D call. V gave up 3 bases and J gave up 0 bases, with 6 bases separating them. The CDR3 has 14 residues. Germline values: CDR1 MGHDK, CDR2 SYGVNS. The CDR3 DNA is TGTGCCAGCAGTGACCGGGTCTCTGGAAACACCATATATTTT. Protein sequence: CASSDRVSGNTIYF.

The chain is built from TRBV4-1 and TRBJ2-2; D remains ambiguous. Trimming cost V 0 bases and J 0 bases, with 11 bases left between them. The germline V gene encodes CDR1 MGHRA and CDR2 YSYEKL. The CDR3 has 17 residues. In nucleotides, the CDR3 is TGCGCCAGCAGCCAAGATCTAAAGGCGGCGAACACCGGGGAGCTGTTTTTT. Protein sequence: CASSQDLKAANTGELFF.

This clone came up a few times. This chain uses TRBV18 with TRBJ2-7; 8 nucleotides line up with TRBD1. V trimming: 2 bases; J trimming: 2 bases; junction bases outside the gene matches: 2. Looked up from germline, CDR1 is KGHSH and CDR2 is LQKENI. The CDR3 is 14 residues long. The DNA for the CDR3 is TGTGCCAGCTCACCATCACAGGGGGCCTACGAGCAGTACTTC. It translates to CASSPSQGAYEQYF.

A single count supports this clone. The rearrangement joins TRBV11-2 to TRBJ1-1; 7 nucleotides agree with TRBD1. Germline-derived CDR1 and CDR2 are SGHAT and FQNNGV. The CDR3 has 15 amino acids. J gave up 2 bases and V 1 base, and 4 bases lay outside the gene matches. Here the CDR3 reads CASSLVRQGNTEAFF. The CDR3 nucleotides are TGTGCCAGCAGCTTAGTTAGACAGGGAAACACTGAAGCTTTCTTT.

CDR3 amino acids: CASSLPASLGNEQFF. The CDR3 DNA reads TGTGCCAGCAGTTTGCCCGCTAGCCTGGGGAATGAGCAGTTCTTC. The V and J genes are TRBV28 and TRBJ2-1; tentative D call: TRBD2 (5 bases). V dropped 3 bases and J dropped 7 bases, with 16 bases sitting between them. CDR3 length: 15 residues. The germline CDR1 and CDR2 sequences are MDHEN and SYDVKM. Variable domain in full (rest from reference TRBV28 and TRBJ2-1): DVKVTQSSRYLVKRTGEKVFLECVQDMDHENMFWYRQDPGLGLRLIYFSYDVKMKEKGDIPEGYSVSREKKERFSLILESASTNQTSMYLCASSLPASLGNEQFFGPGTRLTVL.